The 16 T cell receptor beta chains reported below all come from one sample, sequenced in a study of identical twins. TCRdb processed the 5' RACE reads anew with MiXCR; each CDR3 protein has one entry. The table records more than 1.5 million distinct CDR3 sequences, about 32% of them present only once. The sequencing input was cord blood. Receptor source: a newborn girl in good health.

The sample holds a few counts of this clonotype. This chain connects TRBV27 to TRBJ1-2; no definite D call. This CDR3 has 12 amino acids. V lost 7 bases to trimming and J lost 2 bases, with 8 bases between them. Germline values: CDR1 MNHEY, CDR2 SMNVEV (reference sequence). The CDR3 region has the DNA TGTGCCAGCAAGTCGCAGAACTATGGCTACACCTTC. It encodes CASKSQNYGYTF.

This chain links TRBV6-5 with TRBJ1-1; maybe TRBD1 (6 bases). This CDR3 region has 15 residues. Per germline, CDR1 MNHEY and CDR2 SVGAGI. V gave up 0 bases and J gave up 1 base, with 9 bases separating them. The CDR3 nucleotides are TGTGCCAGCAGTTACTCAGGGGGTGAGAACACTGAAGCTTTCTTT. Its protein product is CASSYSGGENTEAFF.

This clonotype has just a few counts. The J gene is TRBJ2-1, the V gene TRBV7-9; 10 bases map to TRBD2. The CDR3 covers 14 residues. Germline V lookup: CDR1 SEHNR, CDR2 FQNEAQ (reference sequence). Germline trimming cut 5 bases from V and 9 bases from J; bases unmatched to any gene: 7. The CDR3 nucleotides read TGTGCCAGCAGCCCACCGGGACTAGCGATTGAGCAGTTCTTC. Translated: CASSPPGLAIEQFF. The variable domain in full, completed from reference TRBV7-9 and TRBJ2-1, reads DTGVSQNPRHKITKRGQNVTFRCDPISEHNRLYWYRQTLGQGPEFLTYFQNEAQLEKSRLLSDRFSAERPKGSFSTLEIQRTEQGDSAMYLCASSPPGLAIEQFFGPGTRLTVL.

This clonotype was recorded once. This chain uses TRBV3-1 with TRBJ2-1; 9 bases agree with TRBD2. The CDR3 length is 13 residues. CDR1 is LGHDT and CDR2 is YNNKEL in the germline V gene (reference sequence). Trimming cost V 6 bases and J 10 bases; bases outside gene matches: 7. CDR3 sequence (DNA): TGTGCCAGCAGGGGGACTAGCAGCTGGGAGCAGTTCTTC. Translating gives CASRGTSSWEQFF.

For the CDR3, the DNA is TGCGCCAGCAGATCAGACAGCGGGGTCTACGAGCAGTACTTC. This encodes CASRSDSGVYEQYF. The chain employs TRBV5-1 and TRBJ2-7; 7 bases are shared with TRBD2. The CDR3 is 14 residues long. Germline V CDR1 and CDR2: SGHRS, YFSETQ. V was pared by 5 bases and J by 3 bases, with 8 bases of the junction left unmatched.

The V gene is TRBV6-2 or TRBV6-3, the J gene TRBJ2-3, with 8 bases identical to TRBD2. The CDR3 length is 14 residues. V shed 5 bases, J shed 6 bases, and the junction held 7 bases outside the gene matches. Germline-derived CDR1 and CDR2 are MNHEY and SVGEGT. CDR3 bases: TGTGCCAGCAGTCGCCAGCGGGGGAGGGATACGCAGTATTTT. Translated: CASSRQRGRDTQYF.

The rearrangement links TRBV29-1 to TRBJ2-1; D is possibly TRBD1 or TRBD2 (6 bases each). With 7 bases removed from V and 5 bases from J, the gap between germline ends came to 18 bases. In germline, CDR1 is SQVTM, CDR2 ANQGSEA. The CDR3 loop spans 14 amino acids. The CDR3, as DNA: TGCAGCGGGTTGAGGGGGGCTAGAAACAATGAGCAGTTCTTC. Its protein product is CSGLRGARNNEQFF.

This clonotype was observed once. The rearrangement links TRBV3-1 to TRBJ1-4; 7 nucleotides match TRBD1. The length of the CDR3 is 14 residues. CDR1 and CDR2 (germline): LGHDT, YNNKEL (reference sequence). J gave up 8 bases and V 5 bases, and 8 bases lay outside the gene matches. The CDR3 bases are TGTGCCAGCAGCTCACAGGGGCGGAGGGAAAAACTGTTTTTT. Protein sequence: CASSSQGRREKLFF.

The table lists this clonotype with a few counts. CDR3 DNA sequence: TGTGCCAGCAGCAGACGGGGGTCCCCAAAGAACACTGAAGCTTTCTTT. As protein: CASSRRGSPKNTEAFF. The chain carries TRBV13 and TRBJ1-1; a possible D gene is TRBD1 (5 bases). V was clipped by 5 bases and J by 1 base, with 17 bases between them. This CDR3 has 16 residues. Germline-derived CDR1 and CDR2 are PRHDT and FYEKMQ (reference sequence).

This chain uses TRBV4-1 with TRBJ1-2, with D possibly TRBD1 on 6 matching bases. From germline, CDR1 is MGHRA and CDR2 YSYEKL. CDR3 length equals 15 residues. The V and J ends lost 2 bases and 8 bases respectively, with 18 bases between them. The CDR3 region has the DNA TGCGCCAGCAGCCAACCAACCTCGGGGGCGCGAGGCTACACCTTC. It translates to CASSQPTSGARGYTF.

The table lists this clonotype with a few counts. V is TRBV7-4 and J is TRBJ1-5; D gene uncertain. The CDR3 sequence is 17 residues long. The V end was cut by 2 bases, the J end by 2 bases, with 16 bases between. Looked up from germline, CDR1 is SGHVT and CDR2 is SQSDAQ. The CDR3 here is CASSLSQRAFRNQPQHF. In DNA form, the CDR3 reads TGTGCCAGCAGCTTATCGCAGAGGGCTTTTCGCAATCAGCCCCAGCATTTT. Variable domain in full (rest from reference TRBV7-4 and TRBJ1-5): GAGVSQSPRYKVAKRGRDVALRCDSISGHVTLYWYRQTLGQGSEVLTYSQSDAQRDKSGRPSGRFSAERPERSVSTLKIQRTEQGDSAVYLCASSLSQRAFRNQPQHFGDGTRLSIL.

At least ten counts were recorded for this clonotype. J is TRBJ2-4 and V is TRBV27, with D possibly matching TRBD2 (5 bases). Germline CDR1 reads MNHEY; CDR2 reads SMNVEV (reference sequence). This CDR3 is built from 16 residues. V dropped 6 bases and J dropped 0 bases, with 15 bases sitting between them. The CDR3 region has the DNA TGTGCCAGCAGCCCCGGGATATCAATAGCCAAAAACATTCAGTACTTC. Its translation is CASSPGISIAKNIQYF.

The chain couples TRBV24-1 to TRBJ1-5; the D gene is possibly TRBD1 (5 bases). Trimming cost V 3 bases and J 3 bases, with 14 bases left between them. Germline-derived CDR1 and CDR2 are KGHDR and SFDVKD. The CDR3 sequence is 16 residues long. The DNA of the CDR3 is TGTGCCACCAGTGATCCGGCTGCAGGGATCAATCAGCCCCAGCATTTT. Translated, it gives CATSDPAAGINQPQHF.

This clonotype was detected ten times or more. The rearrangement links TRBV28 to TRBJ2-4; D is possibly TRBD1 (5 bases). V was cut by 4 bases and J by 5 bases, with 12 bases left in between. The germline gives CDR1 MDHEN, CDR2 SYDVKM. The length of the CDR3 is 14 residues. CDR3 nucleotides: TGTGCCAGCAGTTATCAGGGCCTCCAAAACATTCAGTACTTC. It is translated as CASSYQGLQNIQYF. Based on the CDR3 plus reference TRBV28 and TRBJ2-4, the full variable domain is DVKVTQSSRYLVKRTGEKVFLECVQDMDHENMFWYRQDPGLGLRLIYFSYDVKMKEKGDIPEGYSVSREKKERFSLILESASTNQTSMYLCASSYQGLQNIQYFGAGTRLSVL.

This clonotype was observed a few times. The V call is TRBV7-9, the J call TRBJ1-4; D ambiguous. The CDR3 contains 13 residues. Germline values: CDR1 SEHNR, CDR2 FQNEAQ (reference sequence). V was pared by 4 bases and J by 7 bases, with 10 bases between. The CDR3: CASSSWGGEKLFF. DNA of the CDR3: TGTGCCAGCAGCTCCTGGGGAGGTGAAAAACTGTTTTTT.

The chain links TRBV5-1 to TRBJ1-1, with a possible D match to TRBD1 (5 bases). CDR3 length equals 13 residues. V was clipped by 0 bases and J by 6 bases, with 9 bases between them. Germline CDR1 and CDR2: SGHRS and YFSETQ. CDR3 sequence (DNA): TGCGCCAGCAGCTTGGACAGGTTGGCTGAAGCTTTCTTT. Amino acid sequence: CASSLDRLAEAFF.